This is a list of T cell receptor beta chains from one sample in a study of CD8 T cells in ankylosing spondylitis. TCRdb reanalysed the 5' RACE reads using MiXCR and keeps one entry per CDR3 protein. The table records 220,000 or so distinct CDR3 sequences, about 10% of them present only once. Sequencing was done on a sample of blood, either unsorted or a sorted T cell fraction (not recorded which). These receptors all come from a male donor with ankylosing spondylitis or in good health (not recorded which). The CDR3 runs from the conserved cysteine through the conserved F or W. The order of the fields is D gene, J gene, V gene, clone size, CDR3 protein, CDR3 DNA. A D gene is named only where the DNA matches it firmly. Clone size is not always given. Where it is, it says once, few, many or a class for expanded clones.

NA TRBJ2-3 TRBV10-3 NA CAISDTGRGESTDTQYF TGTGCCATCAGTGATACCGGACGCGGGGAAAGCACAGATACGCAGTATTTT
NA TRBJ2-7 TRBV15 few CATSRGRHGGYEQYF TGTGCCACCAGCAGGGGTAGACACGGAGGGTACGAGCAGTACTTC
NA TRBJ2-5 TRBV29-1 many CSVEVVTAETQYF TGCAGCGTTGAAGTTGTAACAGCCGAGACCCAGTACTTC
NA TRBJ1-3 TRBV12-3/TRBV12-4 many CASSLWAGGISGNTIYF TGTGCCAGCAGTTTATGGGCGGGGGGGATCTCTGGAAACACCATATATTTT
NA TRBJ1-5 TRBV7-2 many CASSLVISNQPQHF TGTGCCAGCAGCTTAGTAATAAGCAATCAGCCCCAGCATTTT
NA TRBJ1-1 TRBV9 many CASTELPTKGNTEAFF TGTGCCAGCACCGAACTCCCGACGAAGGGAAACACTGAAGCTTTCTTT
NA TRBJ2-1 TRBV28 few CASSLIGRADYNEQFF TGTGCCAGCAGTTTAATCGGGCGGGCCGACTACAATGAGCAGTTCTTC
NA TRBJ2-7 TRBV7-9 few CASSHRYEEQYF TGTGCCAGCAGCCACCGGTATGAGGAGCAGTACTTC
NA TRBJ1-4 TRBV6-6 few CASSYGLNEKLFF TGTGCCAGCAGTTACGGGCTTAATGAAAAACTGTTTTTT
NA TRBJ2-7 TRBV19 many CASSGRDTTYEQYF TGTGCCAGTAGCGGACGGGACACAACCTACGAGCAGTACTTC
NA TRBJ1-1 TRBV15 many CATSTNLGTEAFF TGTGCCACCAGTACAAACCTGGGCACTGAAGCTTTCTTT
TRBD1 TRBJ2-7 TRBV12-3/TRBV12-4 many CASGTGGFYEQYF TGTGCCAGCGGCACAGGGGGCTTCTACGAGCAGTACTTC
NA TRBJ2-7 TRBV27 many CASSFGLDSYEQYF TGTGCCAGCAGTTTCGGGCTAGACTCCTACGAGCAGTACTTC
NA TRBJ1-5 TRBV20-1 many CSATLNNQPQHF TGCAGTGCAACCCTCAACAATCAGCCCCAGCATTTT
NA TRBJ2-3 TRBV12-3/TRBV12-4 many CASTKIPAYTDTQYF TGTGCCAGCACCAAGATCCCAGCCTACACAGATACGCAGTATTTT
NA TRBJ1-5 TRBV20-1 many CSAKDRNQPQHF TGCAGTGCTAAGGACAGAAATCAGCCCCAGCATTTT
TRBD2 TRBJ2-2 TRBV20-1 NA CSARDIQRGATGGELFF TGCAGTGCTAGAGATATCCAGCGGGGGGCAACAGGAGGGGAGCTGTTTTTT
TRBD1 TRBJ1-2 TRBV5-1 NA CASSLGGGTGPPYGYTF TGCGCCAGCAGCTTGGGCGGAGGGACAGGACCCCCCTATGGCTACACCTTC
NA TRBJ2-2 TRBV19 NA CASSGLLGTGELFF TGTGCCAGTAGTGGTCTTCTGGGGACCGGGGAGCTGTTTTTT
NA TRBJ2-7 TRBV5-1 NA CASRLGTGSYEQYF TGCGCCAGCAGACTCGGGACGGGGTCCTACGAGCAGTACTTC
NA TRBJ1-6 TRBV7-2 many CASSLDSRNNSPLHF TGTGCCAGCAGCTTAGACAGCAGAAATAATTCACCCCTCCACTTT
TRBD2 TRBJ2-5 TRBV12-3/TRBV12-4 NA CASSFRAGGQQETQYF TGTGCCAGCAGTTTCCGGGCGGGGGGGCAGCAAGAGACCCAGTACTTC
TRBD1 TRBJ2-5 TRBV10-3 many CAISESADRGETQYF TGTGCCATCAGTGAGTCAGCAGACAGGGGCGAGACCCAGTACTTC
TRBD1 TRBJ2-5 TRBV27 few CASSFATGSRETQYF TGTGCCAGCAGTTTCGCGACAGGGTCGCGGGAGACCCAGTACTTC
TRBD1 TRBJ2-7 TRBV5-7 many CASSPDREWSYEQYF TGTGCCAGCAGCCCTGACAGGGAATGGTCCTACGAGCAGTACTTC
TRBD2 TRBJ2-3 TRBV5-5 NA CASRVPGLAGGTDTQYF TGTGCCAGCAGGGTGCCGGGACTAGCGGGGGGTACAGATACGCAGTATTTT
TRBD1 TRBJ1-4 TRBV20-1 many CSARSGQGWEKLFF TGCAGTGCTAGATCGGGACAGGGATGGGAAAAACTGTTTTTT
TRBD2 TRBJ2-5 TRBV20-1 many CSASSAGESVETQYF TGCAGTGCTAGCTCAGCGGGGGAGTCAGTAGAGACCCAGTACTTC
NA TRBJ1-4 TRBV20-1 few CSARAGATNEKLFF TGCAGTGCTAGAGCAGGTGCAACTAATGAAAAACTGTTTTTT
NA TRBJ2-7 TRBV12-3/TRBV12-4 NA CASSGSDSSYEQYF TGTGCCAGCAGTGGTTCAGATAGCTCCTACGAGCAGTACTTC
TRBD2 TRBJ2-3 TRBV7-2 NA CASSPPLSGGSDTQYF TGTGCCAGCAGCCCGCCCCTGAGCGGGGGGTCAGATACGCAGTATTTT
TRBD2 TRBJ2-1 TRBV5-1 many CASRDSGGTYNEQFF TGCGCCAGCAGGGATAGCGGGGGAACCTACAATGAGCAGTTCTTC
TRBD1 TRBJ2-7 TRBV5-1 many CASSLDGTEAYEQYF TGCGCCAGCAGCTTGGACGGGACAGAGGCTTACGAGCAGTACTTC